Following are 22 T cell receptor beta chains from one sample sequenced in a study of cytomegalovirus exposure and HLA in healthy donors. The PCR ran on 60 Vbeta and 13 Jbeta primers. Profiled with immunoSEQ multiplex PCR; TCRdb holds only in-frame clones, not every one. The table has fewer than 250,000 clones, approximately 80% seen once. The specimen sequenced was PBMCs. These receptors all stem from a woman aged 25 to 39 in good health and CMV-seropositive.

The gene calls are TRBV29-1 and TRBJ1-1; the D gene is possibly TRBD1 (5 bases). Deletions cut 1 base from V and 0 bases from J, with 12 bases between. The CDR3 runs 15 residues. Germline assignment: CDR1 SQVTM and CDR2 ANQGSEA. The CDR3 sequence: CSVEASGSLNTEAFF. As DNA, the CDR3 is TGCAGCGTTGAAGCTTCAGGGTCGCTGAACACTGAAGCTTTCTTT.

V and J are TRBV6-5 and TRBJ1-2, with 9 bases matching TRBD1. Unmatched junction bases numbered 3, after V lost 4 bases and J lost 3 bases. Germline lookup yields CDR1 MNHEY and CDR2 SVGAGI. The CDR3 has 14 residues. The CDR3 sequence: CASSFRDRDYGYTF. The CDR3 nucleotides read TGTGCCAGCAGTTTCCGGGACAGGGACTATGGCTACACCTTC.

The gene calls are TRBV11-2 and TRBJ2-3; D is perhaps TRBD2 (6 bases). Germline V lookup: CDR1 SGHAT, CDR2 FQNNGV. The CDR3 runs to 16 residues. The V gene lost 1 base and the J gene lost 5 bases, with 16 bases spanning the gap. The CDR3 reads CASSLVLAVREDTQYF. The CDR3 region has the DNA TGTGCCAGCAGCTTAGTTTTAGCGGTGAGGGAAGATACGCAGTATTTT.

V and J are TRBV7-2 and TRBJ2-1; the D gene is possibly TRBD2 (5 bases). The V gene's germline CDR1 is SGHTA and CDR2 FQGNSA. The V gene lost 0 bases and the J gene lost 5 bases, with 11 bases spanning the gap. The CDR3 is made up of 15 amino acids. The CDR3 here is CASSLAGAVHNEQFF. DNA for the CDR3: TGTGCCAGCAGCTTAGCGGGAGCGGTTCACAATGAGCAGTTCTTC. The full variable domain, its missing parts supplied by reference TRBV7-2 and TRBJ2-1, is GAGVSQSPSNKVTEKGKDVELRCDPISGHTALYWYRQSLGQGLEFLIYFQGNSAPDKSGLPSDRFSAERTGGSVSTLTIQRTQQEDSAVYLCASSLAGAVHNEQFFGPGTRLTVL.

As DNA, the CDR3 is TGTGCCAGCAGCCCAGGGGGTACAGATACGCAGTATTTT. It is translated as CASSPGGTDTQYF. The V gene is TRBV5-4, the J gene TRBJ2-3; the match to TRBD1 covers 7 bases. The length of the CDR3 is 13 residues. The junction had 2 bases not matched to a gene; V was cut back by 4 bases and J by 3 bases. The germline V gene has CDR1 SGHNT and CDR2 YYREEE (reference sequence).

The chain links TRBV27 to TRBJ2-7; TRBD2 matches at 8 bases. V shed 5 bases, J shed 2 bases, and the junction held 5 bases outside the gene matches. This CDR3 contains 14 residues. Germline CDR1 reads MNHEY; CDR2 reads SMNVEV (reference sequence). CDR3 amino acids: CASSKLAETYEQYF. The CDR3 region has the DNA TGTGCCAGCAGTAAACTAGCGGAGACCTACGAGCAGTACTTC.

This clone was seen a single time. The CDR3 loop is CASSQGLAGRGSAGETQYF. The CDR3, as DNA: TGCGCCAGCAGCCAAGGACTAGCGGGACGCGGGTCGGCAGGGGAGACCCAGTACTTC. J is TRBJ2-5 and V is TRBV4-1, with 11 positions matching TRBD2. Losses at the gene ends were 1 base for V and 5 bases for J; bases not matched to a gene: 15. The CDR3 loop spans 19 amino acids. CDR1 is MGHRA, CDR2 YSYEKL, per germline.

The chain has TRBV5-1 and TRBJ2-7; D perhaps matches TRBD1 (6 bases). In germline, CDR1 is SGHRS, CDR2 YFSETQ. The CDR3 is 14 amino acids. V gave up 3 bases and J gave up 4 bases, with 14 bases separating them. CDR3 nucleotides: TGCGCCAGCAGCTCACAGGGAATTGGGTACGAGCAGTACTTC. Translation gives CASSSQGIGYEQYF. The complete variable domain, with remaining parts taken from reference TRBV5-1 and TRBJ2-7, reads KAGVTQTPRYLIKTRGQQVTLSCSPISGHRSVSWYQQTPGQGLQFLFEYFSETQRNKGNFPGRFSGRQFSNSRSEMNVSTLELGDSALYLCASSSQGIGYEQYFGPGTRLTVT.

This clone appeared a few times. The chain is built from TRBV4-1 and TRBJ1-2; a weak D match, TRBD1 (5 bases). V lost 6 bases and J 4 bases, leaving 21 bases between the germline ends. This CDR3 is 16 amino acids long. CDR1 MGHRA and CDR2 YSYEKL come from the germline V gene. CDR3 in DNA: TGCGCCAGCAGTCTCCTCCTCGAGGGGCGGGGCTATGGCTACACCTTC. The encoded protein is CASSLLLEGRGYGYTF.

This clone was detected only once. This sequence joins TRBV6-5 and TRBJ2-3, with TRBD2 matching over 9 bases. The CDR3 is 15 residues long. Germline trimming cut 5 bases from V and 2 bases from J; bases unmatched to any gene: 5. Per germline, CDR1 MNHEY and CDR2 SVGAGI. The CDR3 protein is CASSATSGYTDTQYF. In DNA form, the CDR3 reads TGTGCCAGCAGTGCAACTAGCGGGTACACAGATACGCAGTATTTT.

J is TRBJ1-6 and V is TRBV11-2; D unresolved. There are 15 residues in the CDR3. V shed 4 bases and J shed 6 bases, with 13 bases lying between them. The germline V gene encodes CDR1 SGHAT and CDR2 FQNNGV. The CDR3 DNA reads as TGTGCCAGCAGCTCCTTACATCGATCTAATTCACCCCTCCACTTT. Translation: CASSSLHRSNSPLHF.

The J gene is TRBJ2-1, the V gene TRBV6-6; 9 bases map to TRBD2. With 2 bases clipped from V and 5 bases from J, the junction kept 4 bases outside the gene matches. Germline CDR1 reads MNHNY; CDR2 reads SVGAGI (reference sequence). The CDR3 totals 15 residues. The CDR3 bases are TGTGCCAGCAGTTACAGGGGACTAGCAGACAATGAGCAGTTCTTC. This translates into CASSYRGLADNEQFF.

The chain couples TRBV5-1 to TRBJ2-1, with TRBD1 matching 9 bases. Germline CDR1 reads SGHRS; CDR2 reads YFSETQ. This CDR3 has 15 amino acids. After removal of 5 bases from V and 4 bases from J, the junction contained 7 bases not matched to a gene. The CDR3 nucleotides read TGCGCCAGCAGTAACGGACAGGGGAATTACAATGAGCAGTTCTTC. Translated: CASSNGQGNYNEQFF. Using reference TRBV5-1 and TRBJ2-1 for the parts outside the CDR3, the full variable domain is KAGVTQTPRYLIKTRGQQVTLSCSPISGHRSVSWYQQTPGQGLQFLFEYFSETQRNKGNFPGRFSGRQFSNSRSEMNVSTLELGDSALYLCASSNGQGNYNEQFFGPGTRLTVL.

The CDR3 DNA reads TGTGCCATCAGCACAGGTTACAATGAGCAGTTCTTC. Its protein product is CAISTGYNEQFF. The chain links TRBV10-3 to TRBJ2-7, with D perhaps matching TRBD1 (5 bases). With the DNA end fitting TRBJ2-1 better, the J assignment may be wrong. This CDR3 is built from 12 residues. Germline CDR1 and CDR2: ENHRY and SYGVKD.

The chain carries TRBV30 and TRBJ2-7, with 8 bases aligning to TRBD1. The CDR3 has 13 residues. V shed 5 bases and J 2 bases; nucleotides not matched to a gene: 5. CDR1 is GTSNPN and CDR2 is SVGIG in the germline V gene (reference sequence). As DNA, the CDR3 is TGTGCCTGGCGGACAGGGAACACCTACGAGCAGTACTTC. Translated, it gives CAWRTGNTYEQYF.

This clone was seen once. The CDR3 DNA reads as TGTGCCAGCAGTGAACGTAGCGGGGGTTACAATGAGCAGTTCTTC. It specifies CASSERSGGYNEQFF. The V gene is TRBV6-4, the J gene TRBJ2-1, with 9 bases lining up with TRBD2. The germline V gene has CDR1 MRHNA and CDR2 SNTAGT. The CDR3 is made up of 15 amino acids. V shed 3 bases, J shed 4 bases, and the junction held 4 bases outside the gene matches.

The V call is TRBV19, the J call TRBJ1-1, with D tentatively TRBD1 (6 bases). Germline CDR1 is LNHDA and CDR2 is SQIVND (reference sequence). V gave up 7 bases and J gave up 2 bases, with 14 bases separating them. The CDR3 loop spans 14 amino acids. CDR3 in amino acids: CASKFGTYNTEAFF. The CDR3 nucleotides are TGTGCCAGTAAATTCGGGACATATAACACTGAAGCTTTCTTT.

This clone turned up a few times. The V gene is TRBV10-3, the J gene TRBJ2-7; D gene unclear. This CDR3 contains 12 residues. Deletions cut 6 bases from V and 0 bases from J, with 6 bases between. Germline-derived CDR1 and CDR2 are ENHRY and SYGVKD. The CDR3 region has the DNA TGTGCCATCAGCCCCAGCTCCTACGAGCAGTACTTC. It codes for CAISPSSYEQYF.

The chain employs TRBV9 and TRBJ1-2, with 8 bases aligning to TRBD1. V lost 3 bases and J lost 4; bases outside the gene matches: 2. Germline values: CDR1 SGDLS, CDR2 YYNGEE. This CDR3 has 13 residues. CDR3 sequence: CASSADRGYGYTF. In nucleotides, the CDR3 is TGTGCCAGCAGCGCAGACAGGGGCTATGGCTACACCTTC.

The V and J genes are TRBV18 and TRBJ2-7; D is uncertain. The CDR3 is 11 amino acids. Germline values: CDR1 KGHSH, CDR2 LQKENI. The germline V and J ends were trimmed by 3 bases and 4 bases, with 4 bases remaining between them. CDR3 residues: CASSPGYEQYF. The CDR3 DNA reads TGTGCCAGCTCACCCGGTTACGAGCAGTACTTC.

In its sample, this clone is medium-sized. The gene calls are TRBV19 and TRBJ2-3, with TRBD2 identical over 8 bases. The CDR3 covers 15 residues. The J segment lost 5 bases and the V segment lost 8 bases, leaving 12 bases of the junction unmatched. The V gene's germline CDR1 is LNHDA and CDR2 SQIVND (reference sequence). CDR3 nucleotides: TGTGCCAGTGAGGAGAACGGGGGGGCATTAGATACGCAGTATTTT. It yields the protein CASEENGGALDTQYF.

The chain joins TRBV28 to TRBJ2-5, with 9 bases that match TRBD1. CDR1 is MDHEN, CDR2 SYDVKM, per germline. The CDR3 totals 16 residues. The trim removed 4 bases at V and 4 bases at J, leaving 10 bases unmatched. In DNA, the CDR3 is TGTGCCAGCAGTTCACCCTCGGGACAGGGCCGAGAGACCCAGTACTTC. Its protein product is CASSSPSGQGRETQYF.